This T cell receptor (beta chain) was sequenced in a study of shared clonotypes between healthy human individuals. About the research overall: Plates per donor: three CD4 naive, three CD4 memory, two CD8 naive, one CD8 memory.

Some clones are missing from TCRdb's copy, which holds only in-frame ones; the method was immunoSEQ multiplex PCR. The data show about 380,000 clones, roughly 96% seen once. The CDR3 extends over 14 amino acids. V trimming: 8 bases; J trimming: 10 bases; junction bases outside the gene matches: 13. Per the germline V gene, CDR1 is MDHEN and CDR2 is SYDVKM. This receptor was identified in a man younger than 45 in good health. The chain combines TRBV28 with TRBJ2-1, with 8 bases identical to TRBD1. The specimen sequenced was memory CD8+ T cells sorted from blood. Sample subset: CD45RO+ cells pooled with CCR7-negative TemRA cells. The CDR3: CASGTGTGGREQFF. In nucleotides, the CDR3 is TGTGCCAGCGGAACCGGGACAGGAGGGAGGGAGCAGTTCTTC.